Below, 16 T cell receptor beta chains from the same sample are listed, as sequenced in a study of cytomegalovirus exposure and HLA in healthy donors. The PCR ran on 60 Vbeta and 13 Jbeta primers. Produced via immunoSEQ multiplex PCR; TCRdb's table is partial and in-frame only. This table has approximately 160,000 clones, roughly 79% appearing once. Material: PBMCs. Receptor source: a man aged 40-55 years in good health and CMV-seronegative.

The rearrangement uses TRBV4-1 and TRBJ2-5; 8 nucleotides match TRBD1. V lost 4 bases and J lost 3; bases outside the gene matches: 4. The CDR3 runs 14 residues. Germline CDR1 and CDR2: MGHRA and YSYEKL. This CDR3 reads CASSPRTGKETQYF. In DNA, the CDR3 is TGCGCCAGCAGCCCCCGGACAGGGAAAGAGACCCAGTACTTC.

DNA of the CDR3: TGTGCCAGCAGCCAAGCGACAGCGGGTGAAGCTTTCTTT. Protein product: CASSQATAGEAFF. The chain employs TRBV4-2 and TRBJ1-1; possible D gene TRBD1, 5 bases. The V and J ends lost 1 base and 7 bases respectively, with 10 bases between them. Germline CDR1 reads LGHNA; CDR2 reads YNFKEQ. The length of the CDR3 is 13 residues.

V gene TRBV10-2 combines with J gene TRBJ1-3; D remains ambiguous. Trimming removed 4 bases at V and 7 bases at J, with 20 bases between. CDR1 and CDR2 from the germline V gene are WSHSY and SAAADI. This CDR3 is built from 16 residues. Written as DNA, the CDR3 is TGCGCCAGCAGTGGGACGACATATAGGGAGGAGAACACCATATATTTT. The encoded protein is CASSGTTYREENTIYF.

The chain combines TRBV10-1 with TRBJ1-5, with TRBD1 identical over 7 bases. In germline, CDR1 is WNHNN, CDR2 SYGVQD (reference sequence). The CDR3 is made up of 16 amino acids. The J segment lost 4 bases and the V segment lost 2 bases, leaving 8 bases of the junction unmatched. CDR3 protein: CASSEGDRGPNQPQHF. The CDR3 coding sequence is TGCGCCAGCAGTGAGGGGGACAGAGGTCCAAATCAGCCCCAGCATTTT.

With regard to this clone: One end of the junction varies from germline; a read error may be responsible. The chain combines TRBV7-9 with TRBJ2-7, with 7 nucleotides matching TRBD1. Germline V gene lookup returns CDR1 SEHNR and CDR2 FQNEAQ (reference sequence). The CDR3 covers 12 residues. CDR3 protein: CSSSLPRGEQYF. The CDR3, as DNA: TGTTCCAGCAGCTTGCCCAGGGGGGAGCAGTACTTC.

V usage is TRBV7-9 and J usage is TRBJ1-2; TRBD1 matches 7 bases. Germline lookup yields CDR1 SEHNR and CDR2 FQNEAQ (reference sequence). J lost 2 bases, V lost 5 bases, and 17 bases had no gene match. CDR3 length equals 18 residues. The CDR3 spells CASSTPAGYRGVNYGYTF. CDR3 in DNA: TGTGCCAGCAGCACACCCGCCGGATACAGGGGAGTAAACTATGGCTACACCTTC.

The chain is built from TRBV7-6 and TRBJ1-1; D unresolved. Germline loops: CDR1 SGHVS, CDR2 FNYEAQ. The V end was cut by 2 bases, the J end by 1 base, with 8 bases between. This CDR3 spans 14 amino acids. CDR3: CASSLREGNTEAFF. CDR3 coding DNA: TGTGCCAGCAGCTTAAGGGAGGGGAACACTGAAGCTTTCTTT.

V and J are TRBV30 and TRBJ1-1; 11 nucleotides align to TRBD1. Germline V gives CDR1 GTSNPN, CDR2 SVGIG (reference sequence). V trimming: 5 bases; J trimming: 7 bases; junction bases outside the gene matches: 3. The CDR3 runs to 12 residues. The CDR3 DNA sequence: TGTGCCTGGGGGACAGGGGGGGGTGAAGCTTTCTTT. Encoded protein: CAWGTGGGEAFF.

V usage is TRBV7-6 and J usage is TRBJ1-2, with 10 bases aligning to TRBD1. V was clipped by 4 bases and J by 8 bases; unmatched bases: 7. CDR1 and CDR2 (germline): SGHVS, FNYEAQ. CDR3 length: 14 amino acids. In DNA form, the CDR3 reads TGTGCCAGCAGCTACCCCGGGACAGGGGACGGCTACACCTTC. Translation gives CASSYPGTGDGYTF.

The CDR3 DNA follows: TGTGCCAGCAGCTTATTTATCAGGGTTGAGTACACTGAAGCTTTCTTT. Residues: CASSLFIRVEYTEAFF. The chain combines TRBV11-2 with TRBJ1-1; D might be TRBD1 (5 bases). Germline lookup yields CDR1 SGHAT and CDR2 FQNNGV. CDR3 size: 16 residues. V shed 2 bases and J shed 3 bases, with 16 bases lying between them.

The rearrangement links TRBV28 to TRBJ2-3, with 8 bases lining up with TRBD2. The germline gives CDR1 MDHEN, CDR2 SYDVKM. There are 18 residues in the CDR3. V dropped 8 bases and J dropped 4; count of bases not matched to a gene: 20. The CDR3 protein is CASYVPSPTSETADTQYF. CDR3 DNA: TGTGCCAGCTATGTACCGTCGCCGACTAGCGAGACGGCAGATACGCAGTATTTT.

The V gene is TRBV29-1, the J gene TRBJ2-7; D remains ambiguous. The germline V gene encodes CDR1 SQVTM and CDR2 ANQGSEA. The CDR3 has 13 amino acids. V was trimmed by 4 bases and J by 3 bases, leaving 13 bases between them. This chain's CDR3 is CSVVTSPGYEQYF. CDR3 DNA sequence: TGCAGCGTTGTAACCTCCCCGGGCTACGAGCAGTACTTC.

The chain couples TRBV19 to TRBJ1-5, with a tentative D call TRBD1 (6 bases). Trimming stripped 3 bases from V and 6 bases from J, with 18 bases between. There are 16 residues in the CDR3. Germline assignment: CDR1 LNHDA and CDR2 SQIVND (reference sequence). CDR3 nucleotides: TGTGCCAGTAGTATGGGTTTACAGGGCGGCAGTCAGCCCCAGCATTTT. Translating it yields CASSMGLQGGSQPQHF.

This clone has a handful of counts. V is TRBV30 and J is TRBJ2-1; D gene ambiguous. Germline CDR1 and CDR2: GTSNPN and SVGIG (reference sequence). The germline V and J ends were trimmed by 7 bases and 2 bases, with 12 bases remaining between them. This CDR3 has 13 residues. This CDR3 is CASQYQTYNEQFF. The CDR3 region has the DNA TGTGCCTCCCAGTATCAGACCTACAATGAGCAGTTCTTC.

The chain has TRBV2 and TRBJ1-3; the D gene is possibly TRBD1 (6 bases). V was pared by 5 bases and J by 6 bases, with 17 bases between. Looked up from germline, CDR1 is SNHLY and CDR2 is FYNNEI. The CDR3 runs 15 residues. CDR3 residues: CASSRTVPLENTIYF. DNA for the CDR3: TGTGCCAGCAGTCGGACAGTCCCGCTAGAAAACACCATATATTTT.

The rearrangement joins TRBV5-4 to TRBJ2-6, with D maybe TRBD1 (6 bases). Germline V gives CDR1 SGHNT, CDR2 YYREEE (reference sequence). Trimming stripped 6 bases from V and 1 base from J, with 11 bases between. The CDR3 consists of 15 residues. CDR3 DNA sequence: TGTGCCAGCATCCAAGGGGGATCTGGGGCCAACGTCCTGACTTTC. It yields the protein CASIQGGSGANVLTF.